The 25 T cell receptor beta chains reported below all come from one sample, sequenced in a study of T cells expressing NK-cell markers. With the 5' RACE reads reprocessed, TCRdb shows one record per CDR3 protein and no DNA. The specimen's table records roughly 380,000 distinct CDR3 sequences. The specimen sequenced was blood T cells: a sorted CD56 or NKG2C T cell subset, CD4+ or CD8+ T cells, or bulk PBMC T cells (not recorded which). These receptor sequences come from a man aged 18-70 years in good health.

The chain has TRBV20-1 and TRBJ2-5; the D call of TRBD2 rests on TCRdb alone, since no DNA is present to check it. Germline CDR1 reads DFQATT; CDR2 reads SNEGSKA (reference sequence). CDR3 length: 15 amino acids. CDR3 residues: CSANTAGGTQETQYF.

The chain employs TRBV20-1 and TRBJ1-6; TCRdb's assignment of TRBD1 cannot be checked, as there is no DNA. This CDR3 comprises 16 residues. In germline, CDR1 is DFQATT, CDR2 SNEGSKA (reference sequence). The CDR3 here is CSAHRIGQGDNSPLHF.

This chain uses TRBV6-5 with TRBJ1-2; TCRdb gives TRBD1 as the D gene, but with no DNA this cannot be confirmed. Germline CDR1 reads MNHEY; CDR2 reads SVGAGI. The CDR3 contains 14 residues. The CDR3 region is CASSFLTGEEGYTF.

The chain couples TRBV6-1 to TRBJ2-7; the D call of TRBD2 rests on TCRdb alone, since no DNA is present to check it. Germline V gene lookup returns CDR1 MNHNS and CDR2 SASEGT. The CDR3 consists of 15 residues. The CDR3 loop is CATRPGRGPEYEQYF.

J is TRBJ1-5 and V is TRBV7-8; TCRdb's D gene call, TRBD1, goes unchecked for lack of DNA. Germline V gene sequence: CDR1 SGHVS, CDR2 FQNEAQ. The CDR3 spans 16 residues. The CDR3 sequence is CASSLWTGSSNQPQHF.

This rearrangement joins TRBV7-2 to TRBJ2-2. This CDR3 spans 14 amino acids. CDR1 is SGHTA and CDR2 is FQGNSA in the germline V gene. This chain's CDR3 is CASSSTSDHGELFF.

This chain uses TRBV19 with TRBJ2-5; there is no DNA to check the TCRdb D call of TRBD1. The CDR3 runs to 13 residues. Germline V lookup: CDR1 LNHDA, CDR2 SQIVND (reference sequence). The CDR3 here is CASSSHRQETQYF. Looking up the rest from reference TRBV19 and TRBJ2-5 gives the full variable domain: DGGITQSPKYLFRKEGQNVTLSCEQNLNHDAMYWYRQDPGQGLRLIYYSQIVNDFQKGDIAEGYSVSREKKESFPLTVTSAQKNPTAFYLCASSSHRQETQYFGPGTRLLVL.

The chain joins TRBV2 to TRBJ2-1. The CDR3 is 15 amino acids. Germline lookup yields CDR1 SNHLY and CDR2 FYNNEI. CDR3 amino acids: CASKAEKAWINEQFF.

CDR3 protein: CASSRTSGLSDTQYF. The chain combines TRBV19 with TRBJ2-3; the TRBD2 assignment by TCRdb is unverifiable without DNA. CDR3 size: 15 residues. CDR1 and CDR2 (germline): LNHDA, SQIVND (reference sequence).

The chain uses TRBV28 and TRBJ1-2; TCRdb's D call, TRBD1, is unchecked because there is no DNA. The CDR3 runs 15 residues. Germline assignment: CDR1 MDHEN and CDR2 SYDVKM. This CDR3 is CASTVPGQGAPGYTF.

This chain links TRBV3-1 with TRBJ1-1; TCRdb outputs TRBD1, but without DNA this stays unchecked. This CDR3 comprises 15 residues. Germline CDR1 and CDR2: LGHDT and YNNKEL (reference sequence). This CDR3 reads CASSQGTAWGTEAFF.

The V gene is TRBV11-2, the J gene TRBJ2-5; without DNA, the TCRdb call of TRBD1 cannot be checked. This CDR3 region has 16 residues. Germline loops: CDR1 SGHAT, CDR2 FQNNGV. The CDR3 sequence is CASSLRRQGGTETQYF.

The V call is TRBV27, the J call TRBJ2-3; lacking DNA, the TRBD2 call made by TCRdb goes unchecked. The CDR3 totals 19 residues. Germline CDR1 reads MNHEY; CDR2 reads SMNVEV (reference sequence). The CDR3 sequence: CASRPTRLAGVTSTDTQYF.

This sequence joins TRBV9 and TRBJ2-1; TCRdb lists TRBD1, though no DNA is available to test this call. The germline V gene has CDR1 SGDLS and CDR2 YYNGEE. The CDR3 has 14 residues. The CDR3 here is CASSDRAGTTEQFF.

J is TRBJ2-7 and V is TRBV11-2; absent DNA, TCRdb's TRBD1 call cannot be checked. The CDR3 spans 15 residues. Germline values: CDR1 SGHAT, CDR2 FQNNGV. CDR3 in amino acids: CASSFRTGEYYEQYF. The entire variable domain, with the rest obtained from reference TRBV11-2 and TRBJ2-7, is as follows: EAGVAQSPRYKIIEKRQSVAFWCNPISGHATLYWYQQILGQGPKLLIQFQNNGVVDDSQLPKDRFSAERLKGVDSTLKIQPAKLEDSAVYLCASSFRTGEYYEQYFGPGTRLTVT.

The genes are TRBV11-1 and TRBJ2-3; TCRdb names TRBD1, which stays unverified in the absence of DNA. CDR3 length: 19 residues. CDR1 is SGHAT, CDR2 FQDESV, per germline (reference sequence). The CDR3 reads CASTPVEVAVGIRPDTQYF. Using reference TRBV11-1 and TRBJ2-3 for the parts outside the CDR3, the full variable domain is EAEVAQSPRYKITEKSQAVAFWCDPISGHATLYWYRQILGQGPELLVQFQDESVVDDSQLPKDRFSAERLKGVDSTLKIQPAELGDSAMYLCASTPVEVAVGIRPDTQYFGPGTRLTVL.

The V call is TRBV2, the J call TRBJ2-1; TCRdb calls TRBD2, which cannot be checked without DNA. Germline assignment: CDR1 SNHLY and CDR2 FYNNEI. The CDR3 totals 13 residues. The CDR3 is CASSVTLKNEQFF.

The chain joins TRBV6-2 or TRBV6-3 to TRBJ1-3. The CDR3 runs to 13 residues. Germline CDR1 is MNHEY and CDR2 is SVGEGT. This CDR3 reads CASTKWTGNTIYF.

This sequence joins TRBV12-3 or TRBV12-4 and TRBJ2-2. The CDR3 runs 12 residues. The chain's CDR3 is CASSPNTGELFF.

V is TRBV5-1 and J is TRBJ2-1; TCRdb's D call, TRBD2, is unchecked because there is no DNA. This CDR3 has 17 amino acids. CDR1 and CDR2 from the germline V gene are SGHRS and YFSETQ. The chain's CDR3 is CASSVSGGAASYNEQFF.

This chain uses TRBV20-1 with TRBJ2-1; TCRdb gives TRBD1 as the D gene, but with no DNA this cannot be confirmed. The CDR3 runs to 12 residues. Germline values: CDR1 DFQATT, CDR2 SNEGSKA (reference sequence). The CDR3 protein is CSAEPGQNEQFF.

This chain's CDR3 is CASTLTGSYNSPLHF. The gene calls are TRBV5-4 and TRBJ1-6; TCRdb's assignment of TRBD1 cannot be checked, as there is no DNA. Germline loops: CDR1 SGHNT, CDR2 YYREEE (reference sequence). This CDR3 has 15 residues.

The V call is TRBV20-1, the J call TRBJ2-7; the TCRdb call, TRBD1, lacks DNA for checking. This CDR3 is 14 amino acids long. From germline, CDR1 is DFQATT and CDR2 SNEGSKA (reference sequence). CDR3 residues: CSADRIDATYEQYF.

This sequence joins TRBV10-3 and TRBJ2-7; TCRdb calls TRBD1, which cannot be checked without DNA. Germline V gene data show CDR1 as ENHRY and CDR2 as SYGVKD. The CDR3 is 12 residues long. CDR3 protein: CAISKGGGEQYF.

V is TRBV6-1 and J is TRBJ2-2; TCRdb reports TRBD1, a call that lacks DNA to check it against. CDR3 length: 14 residues. Per germline, CDR1 MNHNS and CDR2 SASEGT. This chain's CDR3 is CASKGQGSSGELFF.